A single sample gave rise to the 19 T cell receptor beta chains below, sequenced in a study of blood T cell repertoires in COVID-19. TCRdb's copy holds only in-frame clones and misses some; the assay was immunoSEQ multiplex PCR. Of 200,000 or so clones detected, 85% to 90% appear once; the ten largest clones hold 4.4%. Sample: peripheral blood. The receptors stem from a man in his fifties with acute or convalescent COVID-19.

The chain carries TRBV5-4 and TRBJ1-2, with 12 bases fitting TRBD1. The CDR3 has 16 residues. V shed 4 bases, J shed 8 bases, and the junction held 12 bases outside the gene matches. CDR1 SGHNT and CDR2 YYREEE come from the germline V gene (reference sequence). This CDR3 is CASSPFRGQGAPGYTF. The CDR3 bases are TGTGCCAGCAGCCCCTTCCGGGGACAGGGGGCGCCCGGCTACACCTTC.

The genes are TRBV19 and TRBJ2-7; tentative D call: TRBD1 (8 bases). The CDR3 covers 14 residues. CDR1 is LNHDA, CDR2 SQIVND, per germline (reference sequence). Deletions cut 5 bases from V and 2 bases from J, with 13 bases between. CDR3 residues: CASSPQGGAYEQYF. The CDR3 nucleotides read TGTGCCAGTAGTCCACAGGGGGGGGCCTACGAGCAGTACTTC.

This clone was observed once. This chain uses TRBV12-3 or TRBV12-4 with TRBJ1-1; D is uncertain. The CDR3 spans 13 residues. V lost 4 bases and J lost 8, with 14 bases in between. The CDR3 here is CASSSGGLAEAFF. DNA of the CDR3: TGTGCCAGCAGTTCAGGAGGGCTTGCGGAAGCTTTCTTT.

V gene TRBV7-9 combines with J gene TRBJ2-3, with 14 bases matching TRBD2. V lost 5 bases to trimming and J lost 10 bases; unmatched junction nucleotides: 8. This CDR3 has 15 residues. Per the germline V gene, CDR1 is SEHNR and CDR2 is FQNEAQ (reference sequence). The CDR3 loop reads CASSTAGTSGGSQYF. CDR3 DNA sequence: TGTGCCAGCAGCACTGCCGGGACTAGCGGGGGATCGCAGTATTTT.

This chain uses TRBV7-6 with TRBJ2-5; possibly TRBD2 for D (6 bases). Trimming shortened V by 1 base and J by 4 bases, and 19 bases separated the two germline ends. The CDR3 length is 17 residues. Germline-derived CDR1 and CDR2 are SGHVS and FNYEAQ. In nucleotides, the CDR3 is TGTGCCAGCAGCTTAGTCCCCGCGGGGTCCTTCGGAGAGACCCAGTACTTC. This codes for CASSLVPAGSFGETQYF.

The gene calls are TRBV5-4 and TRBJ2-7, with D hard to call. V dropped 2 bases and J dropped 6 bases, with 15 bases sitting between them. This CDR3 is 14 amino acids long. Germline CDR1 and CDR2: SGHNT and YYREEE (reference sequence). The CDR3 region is CASSFDPERIEQYF. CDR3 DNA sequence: TGTGCCAGCAGCTTTGATCCGGAGAGGATCGAGCAGTACTTC.

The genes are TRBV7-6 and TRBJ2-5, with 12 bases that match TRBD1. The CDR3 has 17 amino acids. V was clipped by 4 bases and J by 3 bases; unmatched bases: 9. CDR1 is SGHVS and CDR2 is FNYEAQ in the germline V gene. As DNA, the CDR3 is TGTGCCAGCAGCTGGGCGGGACAGGGGGCTGGAGAAGAGACCCAGTACTTC. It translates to CASSWAGQGAGEETQYF.

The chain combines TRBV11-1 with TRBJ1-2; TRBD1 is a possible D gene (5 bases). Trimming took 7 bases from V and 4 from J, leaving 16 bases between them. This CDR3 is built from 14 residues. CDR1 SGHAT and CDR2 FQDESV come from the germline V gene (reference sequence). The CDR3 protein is CASTPRGTSYGYTF. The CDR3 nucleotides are TGTGCCAGCACCCCTAGGGGAACATCCTATGGCTACACCTTC.

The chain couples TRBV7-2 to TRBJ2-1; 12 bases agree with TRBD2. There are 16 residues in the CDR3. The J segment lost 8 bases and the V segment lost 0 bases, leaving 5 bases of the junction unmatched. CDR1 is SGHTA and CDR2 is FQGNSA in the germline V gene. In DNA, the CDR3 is TGTGCCAGCAGCTTAGCGTCTAGCGGGGGGGCCTATGAGCAGTTCTTC. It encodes CASSLASSGGAYEQFF.

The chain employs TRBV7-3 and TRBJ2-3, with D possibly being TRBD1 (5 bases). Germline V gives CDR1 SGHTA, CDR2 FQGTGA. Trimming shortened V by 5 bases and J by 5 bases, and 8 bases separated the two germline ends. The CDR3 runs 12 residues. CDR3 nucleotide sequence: TGTGCCAGCAGCCTCCAGGGAGATACGCAGTATTTT. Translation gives CASSLQGDTQYF.

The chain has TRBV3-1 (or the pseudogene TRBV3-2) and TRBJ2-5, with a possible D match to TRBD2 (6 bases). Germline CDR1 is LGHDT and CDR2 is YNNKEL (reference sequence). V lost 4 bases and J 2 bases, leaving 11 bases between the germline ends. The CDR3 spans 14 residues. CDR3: CASSRRRGQETQYF. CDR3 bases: TGTGCCAGCAGCCGGAGGCGGGGACAAGAGACCCAGTACTTC.

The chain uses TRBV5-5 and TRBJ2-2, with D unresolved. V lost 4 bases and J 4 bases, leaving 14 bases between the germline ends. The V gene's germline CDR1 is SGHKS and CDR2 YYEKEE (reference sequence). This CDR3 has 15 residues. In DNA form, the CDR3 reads TGTGCCAGCAGCCCTATATCAGCGCTCACCGGGGAGCTGTTTTTT. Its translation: CASSPISALTGELFF.

CDR3 sequence reads: CASSHGDSTNEKLFF. The CDR3 nucleotides read TGCGCCAGCAGCCATGGCGACTCAACTAATGAAAAACTGTTTTTT. V usage is TRBV4-1 and J usage is TRBJ1-4, with D hard to call. The germline V gene has CDR1 MGHRA and CDR2 YSYEKL. This CDR3 contains 15 residues. V lost 3 bases to trimming and J lost 0 bases, with 8 bases between them.

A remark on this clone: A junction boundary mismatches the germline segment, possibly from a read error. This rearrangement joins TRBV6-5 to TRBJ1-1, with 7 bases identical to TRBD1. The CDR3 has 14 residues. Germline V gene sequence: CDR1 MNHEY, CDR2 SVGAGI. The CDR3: CASTIQGLNTEAFF. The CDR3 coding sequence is TGTGCCAGCACCATACAGGGGTTGAATACTGAAGCTTTCTTT.

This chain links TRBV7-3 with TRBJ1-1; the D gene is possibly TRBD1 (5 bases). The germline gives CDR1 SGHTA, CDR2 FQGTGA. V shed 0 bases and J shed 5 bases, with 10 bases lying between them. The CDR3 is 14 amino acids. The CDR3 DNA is TGTGCCAGCAGCTTAACGTTGCGGGGGACTGAAGCTTTCTTT. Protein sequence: CASSLTLRGTEAFF.

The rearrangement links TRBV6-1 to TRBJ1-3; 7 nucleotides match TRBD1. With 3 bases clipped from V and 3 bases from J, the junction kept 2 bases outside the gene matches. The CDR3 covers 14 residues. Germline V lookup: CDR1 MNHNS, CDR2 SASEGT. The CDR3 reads CASSETGYGNTIYF. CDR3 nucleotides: TGTGCCAGCAGTGAGACAGGGTATGGAAACACCATATATTTT.

The CDR3 here is CASRTDTEAFF. CDR3 coding DNA: TGTGCCAGCAGGACAGACACTGAAGCTTTCTTT. The chain combines TRBV5-4 with TRBJ1-1; maybe TRBD1 (5 bases). CDR3 length: 11 amino acids. V gave up 5 bases and J gave up 3 bases, with 5 bases separating them. Looked up from germline, CDR1 is SGHNT and CDR2 is YYREEE (reference sequence).

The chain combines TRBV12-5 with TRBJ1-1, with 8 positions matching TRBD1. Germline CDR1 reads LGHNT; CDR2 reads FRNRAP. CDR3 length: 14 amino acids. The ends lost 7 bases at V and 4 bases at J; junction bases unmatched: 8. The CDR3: CASASQGATTEAFF. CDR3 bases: TGTGCTAGTGCCAGTCAGGGGGCGACCACTGAAGCTTTCTTT.

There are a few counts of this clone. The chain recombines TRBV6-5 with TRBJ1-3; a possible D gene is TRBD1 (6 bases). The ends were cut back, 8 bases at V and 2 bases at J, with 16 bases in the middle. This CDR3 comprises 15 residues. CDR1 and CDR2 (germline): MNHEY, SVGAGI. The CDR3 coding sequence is TGTGCCAGCGGCACGCAGGGGTCCGCTGGAAACACCATATATTTT. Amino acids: CASGTQGSAGNTIYF.